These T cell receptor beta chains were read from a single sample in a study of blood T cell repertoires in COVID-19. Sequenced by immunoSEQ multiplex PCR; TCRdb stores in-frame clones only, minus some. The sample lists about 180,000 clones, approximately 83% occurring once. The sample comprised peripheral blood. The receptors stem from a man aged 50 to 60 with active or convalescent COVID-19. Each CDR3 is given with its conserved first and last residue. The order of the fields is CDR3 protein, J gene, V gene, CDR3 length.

cdr3_aa: CASSLGQTYEQYF; j_call: TRBJ2-7; v_call: TRBV11-1; cdr3_length: 13
cdr3_aa: CASSQDQRYEQYF; j_call: TRBJ2-7; v_call: TRBV4-1; cdr3_length: 13
cdr3_aa: CASSVGLRGYTF; j_call: TRBJ1-2; v_call: TRBV9; cdr3_length: 12
cdr3_aa: CASSLNRGVGYGYTF; j_call: TRBJ1-2; v_call: TRBV5-4; cdr3_length: 15
cdr3_aa: CASSLDGRDTGELFF; j_call: TRBJ2-2; v_call: TRBV5-4; cdr3_length: 15
cdr3_aa: CASSLEQGVNSPLHF; j_call: TRBJ1-6; v_call: TRBV5-4; cdr3_length: 15
cdr3_aa: CASSVASGLGGDTQYF; j_call: TRBJ2-3; v_call: TRBV9; cdr3_length: 16
cdr3_aa: CASVLETQRVYF; j_call: TRBJ2-7; v_call: TRBV6-5; cdr3_length: 12
cdr3_aa: CASSQELAGGNNEQFF; j_call: TRBJ2-1; v_call: TRBV4-2; cdr3_length: 16
cdr3_aa: CASSNDRGRYNEQFF; j_call: TRBJ2-1; v_call: TRBV2; cdr3_length: 15
cdr3_aa: CAISESPSGARHTQYF; j_call: TRBJ2-3; v_call: TRBV10-3; cdr3_length: 16
cdr3_aa: CASSLRSVNTEAFF; j_call: TRBJ1-1; v_call: TRBV6-5; cdr3_length: 14
cdr3_aa: CASSPLTGVSYEQYF; j_call: TRBJ2-7; v_call: TRBV27; cdr3_length: 15